A selection of T cell receptor beta chains follows, all from one sample in a study of radiation and T cells in renal cell carcinoma. Clones were sequenced by immunoSEQ multiplex PCR, and TCRdb holds only the in-frame ones, with some missing. The sample lists approximately 15,000 clones; approximately 56% were seen once. The sequencing used tumor tissue, collected from a patient whose treatment was nephrectomy without radiotherapy. The origin of the receptors is a man aged 35 to 55 with renal cell carcinoma. Both conserved end residues are part of each CDR3. Fields, in order: V gene, J gene, D gene, clone size, CDR3 protein, CDR3 DNA. A D gene is named only where the DNA matches it firmly. Clone sizes are given selectively: once, few, many, or a class where the clone is expanded.

TRBV6-5	TRBJ1-5	TRBD1	-	CASRTGKRGNQPQHF	TGTGCCAGCAGGACAGGGAAGAGGGGCAATCAGCCCCAGCATTTT
TRBV9	TRBJ2-7	-	-	CASNRGESYEQYF	TGTGCCAGCAATCGGGGCGAAAGTTACGAGCAGTACTTC
TRBV10-2	TRBJ2-7	TRBD2	once	CASKSSGGILSYEQYF	TGCGCCAGCAAGAGTAGCGGGGGGATTCTTTCCTACGAGCAGTACTTC
TRBV5-1	TRBJ1-1	-	once	CASSLETGQDEAFF	TGCGCCAGCAGCTTGGAGACAGGCCAGGATGAAGCTTTCTTT
TRBV7-2	TRBJ1-2	-	-	CASSLAGTNYGYTF	TGTGCCAGCAGCTTAGCAGGCACAAACTATGGCTACACCTTC
TRBV7-3	TRBJ2-3	-	-	CASSLILRRGGTDTQYF	TGTGCCAGCAGCTTAATTTTGCGGCGAGGCGGAACAGATACGCAGTATTTT
TRBV27	TRBJ1-5	-	few	CASSSQMGDQPQHF	TGTGCCAGCAGTTCCCAAATGGGGGATCAGCCCCAGCATTTT
TRBV4-2	TRBJ2-2	TRBD1	-	CASSRVGGIGELFF	TGTGCCAGCAGCCGCGTAGGGGGCATCGGGGAGCTGTTTTTT
TRBV9	TRBJ2-3	-	-	CASSVESGDADTQYF	TGTGCCAGCAGCGTAGAGTCCGGGGACGCGGATACGCAGTATTTT
TRBV7-3	TRBJ2-7	TRBD2	-	CASSLGGVSYEQYF	TGTGCCAGCAGCTTAGGGGGGGTCTCCTACGAGCAGTACTTC
TRBV6-5	TRBJ1-1	-	-	CASSVHRVGTEAFF	TGTGCCAGCAGCGTCCACAGGGTAGGCACTGAAGCTTTCTTT
TRBV11-2	TRBJ1-2	-	-	CASSLGHGNYGYTF	TGTGCCAGCAGCTTAGGACACGGCAACTATGGCTACACCTTC
TRBV9	TRBJ2-2	-	-	CASSATGQNTGELFF	TGTGCCAGCAGCGCCACGGGACAGAACACCGGGGAGCTGTTTTTT
TRBV27	TRBJ1-2	-	few	CASSSRTGNYGYTF	TGTGCCAGCAGTTCCAGGACGGGTAACTATGGCTACACCTTC
TRBV13	TRBJ1-1	-	-	CASSGVGGPKAFF	TGTGCCAGCAGTGGGGTAGGAGGGCCTAAAGCTTTCTTT
TRBV5-1	TRBJ2-3	-	-	CASTVGTNQDTQYF	TGCGCCAGCACGGTGGGAACTAACCAAGATACGCAGTATTTT
TRBV19	TRBJ2-2	TRBD2	-	CAGGGSRANTGELFF	TGTGCCGGGGGAGGGAGCCGCGCGAACACCGGGGAGCTGTTTTTT
TRBV14	TRBJ2-5	-	-	CASSQDYTGPKDQETQYF	TGTGCCAGCAGCCAAGATTACACAGGGCCGAAAGACCAAGAGACCCAGTACTTC
TRBV29-1	TRBJ1-2	-	-	CSVGSVYGYTF	TGCAGCGTTGGGTCGGTCTATGGCTACACCTTC
TRBV7-3	TRBJ2-5	TRBD1	-	CASSLGQTGGESQETQYF	TGTGCCAGCAGCTTAGGGCAGACAGGGGGTGAAAGTCAAGAGACCCAGTACTTC
TRBV6-5	TRBJ2-3	-	-	CASSQGGTGVDTQYF	TGTGCCAGCAGTCAGGGGGGCACTGGGGTAGATACGCAGTATTTT
TRBV21-1	TRBJ2-7	-	-	CASSKWGGPYEQYF	TGTGCCAGCAGCAAATGGGGGGGGCCCTACGAGCAGTACTTC
TRBV18	TRBJ1-5	-	-	CASSRNSNQPQHF	TGTGCCAGCTCGCGGAATAGCAATCAGCCCCAGCATTTT
TRBV30	TRBJ1-4	-	-	CAWSKGGQPNEKLFF	TGTGCCTGGAGTAAAGGAGGACAGCCTAATGAAAAACTGTTTTTT
TRBV29-1	TRBJ1-2	TRBD1	few	CSAEETGFDGYTF	TGCAGCGCCGAAGAGACAGGGTTCGATGGCTACACCTTC
TRBV9	TRBJ1-1	-	few	CASSVVGGGRGTEAFF	TGTGCCAGCAGCGTAGTTGGAGGGGGAAGAGGCACTGAAGCTTTCTTT
TRBV6-5	TRBJ1-1	-	few	CASSSVGGNTEAFF	TGTGCCAGCAGTTCCGTTGGGGGAAACACTGAAGCTTTCTTT
TRBV6-4	TRBJ2-3	TRBD2	-	CASSQTSGADTQYF	TGTGCCAGCAGCCAGACTAGCGGGGCAGATACGCAGTATTTT
TRBV6-5	TRBJ1-1	-	-	CASSYSRGARFRAFF	TGTGCCAGCAGTTACTCGAGGGGGGCGAGGTTCAGAGCTTTCTTT